These T cell receptor beta chains were read from a single sample in a study of T cell responses to AZD1222 COVID-19 vaccine. Measured with immunoSEQ multiplex PCR; TCRdb has only the in-frame clones, and not every one. The repertoire holds approximately 140,000 clones, with 94% as singletons. Sequences were derived from peripheral blood, sampled on day 0 of AZD1222 vaccination. Receptor source: an adult in good health. CDR3s leave out the opening cysteine and the closing phenylalanine or tryptophan.

TRBV11-2	TRBJ2-5	ASSPPGGWRETQY
TRBV6-5	TRBJ1-4	ASRGGQGPNEKLF
TRBV18	TRBJ1-2	ASSPRGDYGYT
TRBV18	TRBJ2-1	ASSPGQGENEQF
TRBV19	TRBJ2-1	ASSSSGLGLGGSDEQF
TRBV6-5	TRBJ1-2	ASSFQGAGGYT
TRBV7-3	TRBJ2-1	ASSLTSYNEQF
TRBV7-2	TRBJ2-1	ASSRDLRDEQF
TRBV19	TRBJ1-1	ASSMGDRGHLNTEAF
TRBV4-1	TRBJ1-4	ASSLRPAGGEEKLF
TRBV7-9	TRBJ1-1	ASSSMGVNTEAF
TRBV18	TRBJ1-3	ASSWREGNTIY
TRBV5-4	TRBJ2-2	ASSLGQGAPGELF
TRBV6-5	TRBJ2-1	ASRSPAYNEQF
TRBV11-2	TRBJ1-1	ASSLMKNTEAF
TRBV7-9	TRBJ1-1	ASSLQVGVGTEAF
TRBV11-2	TRBJ2-5	ASSRLAGGLRSETQY
TRBV4-1	TRBJ1-1	ASSPTGGMWEAF
TRBV5-1	TRBJ1-5	ASSLGPGRNQPQH
TRBV20-1	TRBJ1-6	SASVGDSPLH
TRBV6-5	TRBJ1-1	ASSYSIRGGAGRAF
TRBV19	TRBJ1-5	ASSLRQGVQPQH
TRBV20-1	TRBJ1-5	SASSGFWSNQPQH
TRBV7-3	TRBJ2-1	ASSPGRTYNEQF